The 30 T cell receptor beta chains below all came from one sample that was sequenced in a study of T-cell reconstitution after alpha-beta-depleted transplantation in children. Construction of the TCRbeta library involved unique molecular identifiers. TCRdb called the PCR reads again in MiXCR, with one record for every CDR3 protein. In the table there are about 420,000 distinct CDR3 sequences, 15% to 20% of which are singletons. The sample consisted of PBMCs, mostly from graft donor cells, taken 360 days after TCRalphabeta/CD19-depleted stem cell transplant. The receptor source for this set is a boy in the first two years of life who had a stem cell transplant for Wiskott-Aldrich syndrome, so the T cells may come from the graft donor.

The chain is built from TRBV12-3 or TRBV12-4 and TRBJ2-1; tentative D call: TRBD1 (6 bases). The length of the CDR3 is 14 residues. Trimming pared 1 base from V and 6 bases from J, leaving 10 bases between. The CDR3 sequence is CASSLGDTLNEQFF. CDR3 DNA sequence: TGTGCCAGCAGTTTAGGGGACACCCTCAATGAGCAGTTCTTC.

This clonotype turned up a few times. The V gene is TRBV7-6, the J gene TRBJ2-5; TRBD2 matches at 7 bases. CDR1 and CDR2 from the germline V gene are SGHVS and FNYEAQ. The J segment lost 1 base and the V segment lost 0 bases, leaving 5 bases of the junction unmatched. This CDR3 region has 16 residues. The CDR3 sequence: CASSLAIIAGQETQYF. In DNA, the CDR3 is TGTGCCAGCAGCTTAGCAATAATAGCGGGCCAAGAGACCCAGTACTTC.

The rearrangement uses TRBV3-1 and TRBJ1-6; a weak D match, TRBD1 (5 bases). The CDR3 length is 14 residues. The ends were cut back, 3 bases at V and 8 bases at J, with 11 bases in the middle. The germline V gene has CDR1 LGHDT and CDR2 YNNKEL (reference sequence). The chain's CDR3 is CASSHQGRDSPLHF. The CDR3 DNA reads as TGTGCCAGCAGCCACCAGGGTCGGGATTCACCCCTCCACTTT.

The chain joins TRBV20-1 to TRBJ2-6; no clear D. V was shortened by 3 bases and J by 7 bases, with 4 bases between the two germline ends. The CDR3 consists of 11 residues. Germline-derived CDR1 and CDR2 are DFQATT and SNEGSKA (reference sequence). CDR3 amino acids: CSASSANVLTF. In DNA, the CDR3 is TGCAGTGCTAGCTCCGCCAACGTCCTGACTTTC.

The chain uses TRBV5-6 and TRBJ2-7; D perhaps matches TRBD2 (7 bases). V was cut by 3 bases and J by 2 bases, with 12 bases left in between. The CDR3 totals 14 residues. Germline lookup yields CDR1 SGHDT and CDR2 YYEEEE. Written as DNA, the CDR3 is TGTGCCAGCAGCTGGGAGGGGGTAACCTACGAGCAGTACTTC. Residues: CASSWEGVTYEQYF.

The genes are TRBV29-1 and TRBJ2-3, with unresolved D. Between the trimmed V and J ends, which lost 4 bases and 9 bases, there was a span of 8 bases. The CDR3 is 10 amino acids. Germline assignment: CDR1 SQVTM and CDR2 ANQGSEA. CDR3 loop: CSVGDITQYF. The CDR3 nucleotides read TGCAGCGTTGGCGACATCACGCAGTATTTT.

The chain is built from TRBV7-8 and TRBJ2-3, with 13 bases fitting TRBD2. CDR1 SGHVS and CDR2 FQNEAQ come from the germline V gene. The CDR3 has 16 amino acids. The V and J ends lost 3 bases and 5 bases, in that order; junction bases with no gene match: 5. The DNA for the CDR3 is TGTGCCAGCAGCTTTCGACTAGCGGGGGGAGGAGATACGCAGTATTTT. Translating gives CASSFRLAGGGDTQYF.

This clonotype was seen a handful of times. The chain combines TRBV6-1 with TRBJ2-5; 9 bases fit TRBD2. Germline trimming cut 6 bases from V and 2 bases from J; bases unmatched to any gene: 4. CDR1 and CDR2 (germline): MNHNS, SASEGT. The CDR3 loop spans 14 amino acids. The CDR3 DNA is TGTGCCAGCAGGTCTAGCGGGACGCAAGAGACCCAGTACTTC. Translated, it gives CASRSSGTQETQYF.

The chain uses TRBV5-1 and TRBJ2-7, with D perhaps being TRBD1 or TRBD2 (5 bases each). The CDR3 consists of 12 residues. The V end was cut by 2 bases, the J end by 6 bases, with 9 bases between. Germline V CDR1 and CDR2: SGHRS, YFSETQ. CDR3 coding DNA: TGCGCCAGCAGCTTTCGGGGCCTCGAGCAGTACTTC. Protein: CASSFRGLEQYF.

CDR3 in DNA: TGTGCCACCAGCAGATCTAGCTTCTACGAGCAGTACTTC. Encoded protein: CATSRSSFYEQYF. This sequence joins TRBV15 and TRBJ2-7; weak D call: TRBD2 (5 bases). Germline V gives CDR1 LNHNV, CDR2 YYDKDF (reference sequence). This CDR3 contains 13 residues. V gave up 2 bases and J gave up 3 bases, with 8 bases separating them.

The chain joins TRBV28 to TRBJ2-7; D is undetermined. Germline CDR1 and CDR2: MDHEN and SYDVKM. The V and J ends lost 2 bases and 6 bases respectively, with 11 bases between them. The CDR3 is 13 residues long. The CDR3 DNA is TGTGCCAGCAGTTTAACCTACAATCGCGAGCAGTACTTC. Its protein is CASSLTYNREQYF.

The V gene is TRBV5-1, the J gene TRBJ2-7, with D unresolved. The CDR3 contains 12 residues. V was trimmed by 1 base and J by 6 bases, leaving 8 bases between them. CDR1 SGHRS and CDR2 YFSETQ come from the germline V gene. CDR3 DNA sequence: TGCGCCAGCAGCTTGTTAGGGTCCGAGCAGTACTTC. This codes for CASSLLGSEQYF.

This clonotype showed up just a few times. In DNA form, the CDR3 reads TGTGCCATCCGGACAGCTTCATACTCTGGGGCCAACGTCCTGACTTTC. Translation gives CAIRTASYSGANVLTF. The chain carries TRBV10-3 and TRBJ2-6; D possibly corresponds to TRBD1 (6 bases). The length of the CDR3 is 16 residues. The V and J ends lost 8 bases and 0 bases respectively, with 14 bases between them. The germline CDR1 and CDR2 sequences are ENHRY and SYGVKD.

This clonotype was observed a few times. The V and J genes are TRBV20-1 and TRBJ2-3; D remains unclear. In germline, CDR1 is DFQATT, CDR2 SNEGSKA (reference sequence). The CDR3 sequence is 13 residues long. V lost 3 bases and J lost 1, with 8 bases in between. CDR3 in amino acids: CSARLGRTDTQYF. The CDR3 DNA follows: TGCAGTGCTAGGTTAGGGCGCACAGATACGCAGTATTTT.

The CDR3 coding sequence is TGCGCCAGCAGCCAAGGTCAAGGCAGCATCGGTGAGCAGTTCTTC. Protein product: CASSQGQGSIGEQFF. The chain couples TRBV4-3 to TRBJ2-1; unclear D gene. Germline V gene data show CDR1 as LGHNA and CDR2 as YSLEER. CDR3 size: 15 residues. Trimming shortened V by 1 base and J by 9 bases, and 16 bases separated the two germline ends.

The chain is built from TRBV11-2 and TRBJ2-1; no clear D gene. Trimming left V 5 bases short and J 5 bases short, with 7 bases between. The CDR3 has 12 amino acids. Germline-derived CDR1 and CDR2 are SGHAT and FQNNGV. CDR3 nucleotides: TGTGCCAGCAGCCTCCCCAACAATGAGCAGTTCTTC. Its translation is CASSLPNNEQFF.

This chain uses TRBV6-4 with TRBJ1-6, with D unresolved. This CDR3 contains 15 residues. Trimming took off 4 bases at V and 8 bases at J, with 15 bases between the two ends. CDR1 is MRHNA and CDR2 is SNTAGT in the germline V gene. The CDR3 sequence: CASSALGQLYSPLHF. CDR3 DNA: TGTGCCAGCAGTGCCCTAGGGCAGCTTTATTCACCCCTCCACTTT.

The rearrangement uses TRBV20-1 and TRBJ1-1; D ambiguous. This CDR3 region has 14 residues. Germline CDR1 is DFQATT and CDR2 is SNEGSKA (reference sequence). The ends were cut back, 1 base at V and 1 base at J, with 10 bases in the middle. The CDR3 DNA reads TGCAGTGCTAGAGTCGGAAGTGCGAACACTGAAGCTTTCTTT. As protein: CSARVGSANTEAFF.

A note on this clonotype: At one end the junction does not follow the germline gene, possibly because of a read error. The rearrangement uses TRBV7-6 and TRBJ2-7; TRBD2 matches 8 bases. Germline CDR1 reads SGHVS; CDR2 reads FNYEAQ. CDR3 length equals 14 residues. CDR3 amino acids: CAISASGSRGEQYF. For the CDR3, the DNA is TGTGCCATCAGCGCCAGCGGGAGTAGGGGCGAGCAGTACTTC.

The V and J genes are TRBV10-3 and TRBJ2-6, with D possibly matching TRBD1 (6 bases). CDR3 length: 16 amino acids. Germline V gives CDR1 ENHRY, CDR2 SYGVKD. V lost 4 bases and J lost 2, with 12 bases in between. In nucleotides, the CDR3 is TGTGCCATCAGTGGAAGTTGGGGGCCTGGGGCCAACGTCCTGACTTTC. Translation gives CAISGSWGPGANVLTF.

In this sample, this clonotype turned up a few times. The chain carries TRBV20-1 and TRBJ2-5; D gene unclear. CDR3 length equals 13 residues. Between the trimmed V and J ends, which lost 4 bases and 5 bases, there was a span of 14 bases. Germline V gene sequence: CDR1 DFQATT, CDR2 SNEGSKA (reference sequence). CDR3 protein: CSAIPGSFETQYF. The CDR3 DNA is TGCAGTGCTATACCCGGTAGCTTTGAGACCCAGTACTTC.

The chain uses TRBV7-9 and TRBJ1-4; no reliable D call. This CDR3 comprises 15 residues. V lost 5 bases, J lost 7 bases, and 17 bases lay in between. Per the germline V gene, CDR1 is SEHNR and CDR2 is FQNEAQ (reference sequence). The CDR3 here is CASSREGRPGEKLFF. CDR3 in DNA: TGTGCCAGCAGCAGAGAGGGCAGGCCAGGTGAAAAACTGTTTTTT.

The sample holds a few counts of this clonotype. The chain uses TRBV28 and TRBJ1-2; D gene uncertain. CDR3 length: 13 amino acids. The germline V gene has CDR1 MDHEN and CDR2 SYDVKM. The germline V and J ends were trimmed by 5 bases and 5 bases, with 12 bases remaining between them. For the CDR3, the DNA is TGTGCCAGCAGTCCCCCGGATCTGTATGGCTACACCTTC. Residues: CASSPPDLYGYTF.

This clonotype came up many times. The V gene is TRBV4-1, the J gene TRBJ1-1; D possibly corresponds to TRBD1 (5 bases). The length of the CDR3 is 13 residues. Trimming took off 6 bases at V and 4 bases at J, with 12 bases between the two ends. The germline V gene has CDR1 MGHRA and CDR2 YSYEKL. The CDR3 region has the DNA TGCGCCAGCAGACCCACAGGTAGCACTGAAGCTTTCTTT. Translating it yields CASRPTGSTEAFF.

The chain couples TRBV5-1 to TRBJ2-7, with D tentatively TRBD2 (6 bases). V was shortened by 4 bases and J by 5 bases, with 10 bases between the two germline ends. Germline V CDR1 and CDR2: SGHRS, YFSETQ. The CDR3 runs 12 residues. CDR3 in DNA: TGCGCCAGCAGCCCGGCGGGGAACGAGCAGTACTTC. It translates to CASSPAGNEQYF.

The chain joins TRBV12-3 or TRBV12-4 to TRBJ2-5, with 14 bases lining up with TRBD2. The CDR3 runs 17 residues. V was pared by 5 bases and J by 1 base, with 6 bases of the junction left unmatched. For the CDR3, the DNA is TGTGCCAGCAGTCTTACCGGGACTAGCGGGAGCCAAGAGACCCAGTACTTC. Encoded protein: CASSLTGTSGSQETQYF.

The chain combines TRBV10-3 with TRBJ2-1; 9 bases agree with TRBD2. The CDR3 totals 16 residues. Germline CDR1 reads ENHRY; CDR2 reads SYGVKD. With 3 bases clipped from V and 3 bases from J, the junction kept 6 bases outside the gene matches. The CDR3 coding sequence is TGTGCCATCAGTGATCCACTAGCGGGTAACTACAATGAGCAGTTCTTC. Its protein is CAISDPLAGNYNEQFF.

This clonotype was seen a few times. The chain couples TRBV11-2 to TRBJ2-6, with TRBD1 as a possible D gene (8 bases). The V and J ends lost 4 bases and 0 bases respectively, with 13 bases between them. The CDR3 sequence is 17 residues long. Germline CDR1 and CDR2: SGHAT and FQNNGV. CDR3 in DNA: TGTGCCAGCAGCTCGACAGGGGAGGGCTCTGGGGCCAACGTCCTGACTTTC. Protein: CASSSTGEGSGANVLTF.

The rearrangement links TRBV24-1 to TRBJ2-2; 8 positions match TRBD1. Trimming took 5 bases from V and 2 from J; bases not matched to a gene: 9. The CDR3 has 17 residues. The germline CDR1 and CDR2 sequences are KGHDR and SFDVKD. The DNA of the CDR3 is TGTGCCACCAGTGGAGTCAGGGGGCGAGGAAACACCGGGGAGCTGTTTTTT. Translated, it gives CATSGVRGRGNTGELFF.

The chain joins TRBV5-1 to TRBJ2-1; the D is unclear. Germline V gene data show CDR1 as SGHRS and CDR2 as YFSETQ. There are 14 residues in the CDR3. V lost 1 base, J lost 5 bases, and 10 bases lay in between. The CDR3 sequence: CASSLWVTDNEQFF. The CDR3, as DNA: TGCGCCAGCAGCTTGTGGGTTACGGACAATGAGCAGTTCTTC. The variable domain in full, with the rest retrieved from reference TRBV5-1 and TRBJ2-1, is KAGVTQTPRYLIKTRGQQVTLSCSPISGHRSVSWYQQTPGQGLQFLFEYFSETQRNKGNFPGRFSGRQFSNSRSEMNVSTLELGDSALYLCASSLWVTDNEQFFGPGTRLTVL.